This entry features one T cell receptor (beta chain) sequence. The clone's antigen remains unknown. The sample holds no much larger clone one base away, and base qualities are not on file. This specimen comes from a study of cytomegalovirus exposure and HLA in healthy donors (dated 2017 in TCRdb). Some background on the complete study: An earlier analysis of fewer than 750 of the donors reported under 300 Gb of sequence data and some 110 million unique TCR beta sequences obtained from approximately 180 million T cells. About 320 gigabases of sequencing data and tens of millions of unique TCR sequences were included in an early release covering roughly 600 HLA-typed donors. The genetic ancestry cluster associated with self-reported Caucasian donors included around four fifths of the 300 to 400 genotyped donors. The study was designed to test whether signatures of past pathogen exposure could be identified by cataloging public T cell receptors. Using immunosequencing, the study profiled T cell repertoires from approximately 700 subjects and related those repertoires to cytomegalovirus serostatus. In addition to the first cohort of approximately 670 subjects, a separate validation cohort of approximately 110 different subjects was used. To predict cytomegalovirus infection status, the study brought together high-throughput TCR immunosequencing, statistical association of individual TCRs with disease status, and machine learning. A later analysis re-examined previously published TCR beta repertoires from hundreds of donors and added high-resolution HLA genotyping to investigate patterns of TCR occurrence. The later analysis used no new phenotypic data to find candidate immune exposures, relying instead on TCR beta sequences and their occurrence across donors. An earlier analysis of 450 to 750 of the donors used high-throughput TCR beta sequencing to judge whether each TCR beta V gene segment behaved as functional or pseudogenic. Alongside the repertoire data, information on donor age, sex, ethnicity and CMV serostatus was compiled. A later genetic analysis used genome-wide SNP genotypes for about 55% of the 666 donors, treating that subset as a discovery cohort. All discovery cohort repertoires had been generated on a single sequencing platform. HLA typing covered class I and class II loci at four-digit resolution. The number of donors typed differed by locus, with 629-630 for A, B, C, DRB1 and DQB1, around 520 for DQA1, under 610 for DPA1, and 450 to 480 for DPB1. About 5 DR-DQ haplotypes were handled as single units for association and clustering, since linkage in the cohort was strong. On average, around 240,000 unique TCR beta nucleotide sequences were sequenced per donor among several hundred genotyped donors of the cohort, with 15% to 20% of those sequences being non-productive.

Broad study findings and their caveats: The classifier was reported to diagnose cytomegalovirus status with high specificity and sensitivity in both the original cohort and the validation cohort. In a later analysis, HLA-associated TCR beta chains were found to be more clonally expanded and to have lower generation probabilities than equally common non-associated chains. According to a later analysis, most CMV-associated TCR beta chains appeared to be HLA-restricted, and the HLA associations seemed to be driven largely by CMV exposure. Several of the top co-occurrence clusters appeared to be linked to parvovirus B19, influenza, CMV and Epstein-Barr virus, according to a later analysis. Because counts were too low, seventeen rarely observed V segments, including chromosome 9 orphons, were excluded from the earlier analysis of under 650 of the donors. A later analysis found that TCR association rates varied across HLA loci, with DRB1 alleles showing the most associated TCRs and HLA-C alleles the fewest. The 87-base-pair reads could not distinguish some IMGT-functional V segments, including TRBV6-2 and TRBV6-3, so those segments were excluded. Sequencing depth was assumed to be roughly uniform across donors in the presence/absence analyses, though that assumption may not hold. The authors suggested that the approach could potentially be extended to other disease states and immunological phenotypes. According to a later genetic analysis, donors in an Asian-associated ancestry cluster had fewer N-insertions in productive TCRs than the approximately 700-donor mean. Across donors, most TCR sequences were observed very rarely, whereas some public TCRs were present in many individuals. In an earlier analysis of a few hundred of the donors, most TCR beta V segments were observed in productive rearrangements about 90% or about 30% of the time, broadly matching IMGT annotations. For the cohort, immune exposure information was limited to CMV serostatus. Linkage disequilibrium might explain the correlated functional status among segregating V segments, but an unknown experimental factor could not be ruled out. The study gave a list of some 150 TCR beta chains associated with cytomegalovirus. A later analysis associated 16,951 TCR beta sequences with specific HLA alleles at a false discovery rate of 0.05. When HLA alleles, especially DR and DQ, strongly co-occurred, TCR associations were difficult to assign to individual alleles. In vitro tests confirmed that a few of the cytomegalovirus-associated TCR beta chains recognize cytomegalovirus antigens. In this cohort, only TCR beta chains were sequenced, and detectable features were limited by the absence of alpha or paired-chain data. A cluster of highly shared sequence variants was judged likely to represent a technical artifact of the sequencing pipeline. Because HLA typing was unavailable for some donors at each locus, only the typed subset was used in association tests. A further reported finding was that TCR beta sequences accurately predicted the HLA-A and HLA-B alleles for most subjects in the first cohort. In a later genetic analysis, a missense DCLRE1C variant was associated with V-gene and J-gene trimming of TCR beta chains, and the association was replicated in an independent cohort.

Between the V and J ends, shortened by 4 bases and 1 base respectively, the junction contains 16 bases. Its CDR3 holds 16 amino acids, cysteine through phenylalanine. Only CDR3 DNA is held: 48 bases, read in frame from base 1. The CDR1 and CDR2 encoded by the germline V gene (reference sequence) are SGHNT and YYREEE. The cohort comprised several hundred healthy bone marrow donors. At the time of sampling, all cohort members were nominally healthy, though unrecorded immune exposures were likely present. The donor tested CMV seropositive, placing the donor among the 289 seropositive members of the cohort. Every donor gave a peripheral blood sample, and the peripheral blood mononuclear cells from that sample were used for TCR beta sequencing. Genomic DNA was extracted from the blood cell samples with the Qiagen DNeasy Blood Extraction Kit. Library preparation employed the immunoSEQ multiplex PCR assay. A mixture of 60 forward primers for TCR Vbeta segments and 13 reverse primers for TCR Jbeta segments was used in the multiplex PCR. The CDR3 region of rearranged TCR beta genes was amplified from genomic DNA by a multiplex PCR assay. Amplified TCR beta libraries were sequenced as 87-base-pair reads on the Illumina HiSeq System. The original methods were these. In a later analysis, 70 million to 95 million unique TCR beta chains were counted across the 500 to 850 repertoires, and about 9.9 million of these chains were shared by at least two donors. Raw reads were error-corrected and collapsed into unique sequences by a nearest-neighbor algorithm in which closely related sequences were merged to remove PCR and sequencing errors. CDR3 sequences were aligned to IMGT reference sequences to assign V, D and J gene segments. Each retained sequence needed at least a six-nucleotide match to both a V gene segment and a J gene segment. A rearrangement counted as productive if the CDR3 had no stop codons and remained in frame with V and J, and every other rearrangement counted as non-productive. CDR3 was defined by IMGT convention, running from the second conserved V-encoded cysteine to the conserved J-encoded phenylalanine. The earlier analysis of about 560 of the donors excluded any sequence lacking an unambiguous match to a single V gene segment. An earlier analysis of 550 to 650 of the donors classified V segments as functional when productive rearrangements were above 56.7% and as segregating when the standard deviation between donors was above 5%. A statistical classification framework was developed to diagnose cytomegalovirus status using the catalog of TCR beta chain sequences. In a later analysis, V and J genes were assigned by comparing TCR nucleotide sequences against IMGT/GENE-DB human TR gene sequences. In a later analysis, CDR3 sequences and most-parsimonious VDJ recombination scenarios were assigned using the TCRdist pipeline. In a later analysis, every TCR beta chain was defined by the combination of its CDR3 amino acid sequence and its V-gene family, and reads without a unique V-gene family were dropped. A later analysis removed 600 or so highly shared, low-generation-probability nucleotide sequences to deal with suspected cross-contamination and a sequencing artifact. In a later analysis, a clonal expansion index was calculated for each public chain from normalized within-repertoire ranks of inferred template counts. In a later analysis, generation probabilities were computed using a VDJ recombination model fitted to out-of-frame rearrangements, and the results were checked against IGoR. In a later analysis, hypergeometric tests were used to score TCR-TCR, TCR-HLA and TCR-CMV co-occurrence, with a repertoire-size bias correction applied to TCR pairs. To estimate false discovery rates, a later analysis permuted the HLA or CMV assignments 20 times. A later analysis grouped co-occurring TCRs with DBSCAN, adding TCRdist sequence similarity when clustering within HLA-allele-positive subsets. Repertoires with fewer than 30,000 or more than 120,000 public chains were left out of co-occurrence clustering, as were a few repertoires with anomalous nucleotide sharing. TCRdb carries this immuneACCESS record with in-frame sequences only. Its versions omit some clonotypes, under half of them owing to an unresolved V gene in the studies checked, with the rest unexplained. The V and J calls and the clone size are those of that table, but D and trimming were determined from the DNA. The sample table lists tens of thousands of clones, approximately 68% of them with a count of one. Around a fifth of the sample comes from the top ten.

The chain is made from TRBV5-4 and TRBJ2-3; the best D guess is TRBD2, with 5 bases matching. Sequenced sample: PBMCs. The sequence was collected from a woman in her forties or fifties in good health and CMV-seropositive. The CDR3 reads as follows: CASSEGPAVGTDTQYF. The DNA is TGTGCCAGCAGCGAGGGCCCAGCGGTGGGCACAGATACGCAGTATTTT.